This paragraph covers one T cell receptor beta chain sequence. This specimen comes from a study of cytomegalovirus exposure and HLA in healthy donors. A multiplex PCR was run with 60 Vbeta primers and 13 Jbeta primers. The data were produced by immunoSEQ multiplex PCR, yet TCRdb's version contains in-frame clones alone and is incomplete. The profile shows about 130,000 clones, about two thirds of them singletons. Sample: PBMCs. The receptor was isolated from a man aged 25-45 years in good health and CMV-seronegative.

This CDR3 reads CASSIPDRGLGGYTF. In DNA form, the CDR3 reads TGTGCCAGTAGTATACCGGACAGGGGGCTTGGTGGCTACACCTTC. The rearrangement uses TRBV19 and TRBJ1-2; 11 positions match TRBD1. The CDR3 loop spans 15 amino acids. J was trimmed by 7 bases and V by 2 bases; bases with no gene match: 6. Germline V gene sequence: CDR1 LNHDA, CDR2 SQIVND (reference sequence).